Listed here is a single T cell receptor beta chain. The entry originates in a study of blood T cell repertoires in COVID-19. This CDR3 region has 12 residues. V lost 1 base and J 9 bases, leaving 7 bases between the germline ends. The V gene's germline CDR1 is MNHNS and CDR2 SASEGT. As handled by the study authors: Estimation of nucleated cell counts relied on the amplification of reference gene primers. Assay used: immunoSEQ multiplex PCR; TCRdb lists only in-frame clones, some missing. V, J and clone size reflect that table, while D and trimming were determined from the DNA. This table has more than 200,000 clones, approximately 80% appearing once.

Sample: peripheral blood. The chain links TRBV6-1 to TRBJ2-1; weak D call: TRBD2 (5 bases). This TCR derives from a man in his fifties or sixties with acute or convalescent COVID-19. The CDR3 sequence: CASSEGGIEQFF. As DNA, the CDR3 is TGTGCCAGCAGTGAAGGAGGGATTGAGCAGTTCTTC.